This TCR beta chain was obtained from a study of blood T cells in healthy people across ages. The study, taken as a whole, reports: Researchers judged that diversity estimates from one million T cells fell short of true values.

Combining a sample-barcoded 5' primer with a J-beta primer mix, a second PCR ran for about 6 to 12 cycles. A tag from a template-switch adaptor with 12 random nucleotides marked each cDNA molecule. TCRdb reprocessed the 5' RACE reads via MiXCR and lists one record per CDR3 protein. In the table there are 870,000 or so distinct CDR3 sequences, about 28% of which are singletons. This clonotype turned up a few times. Its target is not known. V was cut by 7 bases and J by 3 bases, with 13 bases left in between. The CDR3 contains 15 residues. The sequencing input was blood. This chain uses TRBV12-3 or TRBV12-4 with TRBJ1-6; the D gene is possibly TRBD1 (5 bases). The sequence was collected from a woman of 80 years or more in good health. The chain's CDR3 is CASTRGFFYNSPLHF. Written as DNA, the CDR3 is TGTGCCAGCACACGGGGGTTCTTCTATAATTCACCCCTCCACTTT.